The next 24 T cell receptor beta chains were all read from a single sample in a study of shared T cell receptors in the human thymus. Some clones are missing from TCRdb's copy, which holds only in-frame ones; the method was immunoSEQ multiplex PCR. The sample consists of approximately 730,000 clones, approximately 83% of them appearing once. These data also featured in a second study, about human thymus T cells.

Sequencing used thymocytes. The receptors here all came from a girl under two years old with a congenital heart defect.

The V call is TRBV2, the J call TRBJ1-1; the D gene is possibly TRBD1 (5 bases). Trimming removed 9 bases from V and 7 bases from J, with 18 bases in between. Germline CDR1 is SNHLY and CDR2 is FYNNEI. This CDR3 spans 13 amino acids. The CDR3: CASRRQGGDEAFF. The CDR3 bases are TGTGCCAGTCGCCGGCAGGGCGGAGATGAAGCTTTCTTT.

The V and J genes are TRBV5-6 and TRBJ1-1; D may be TRBD1 (6 bases). The CDR3 covers 16 residues. Germline V gene sequence: CDR1 SGHDT, CDR2 YYEEEE. V gave up 4 bases and J gave up 1 base, with 17 bases separating them. CDR3 coding DNA: TGTGCCAGCAGCCCACAGTCAGGGGCCGAGAACACTGAAGCTTTCTTT. This codes for CASSPQSGAENTEAFF.

V usage is TRBV5-5 and J usage is TRBJ1-1; D is possibly TRBD1 (6 bases). V dropped 4 bases and J dropped 1 base, with 14 bases sitting between them. CDR1 is SGHKS, CDR2 YYEKEE, per germline (reference sequence). This CDR3 is built from 15 residues. The CDR3: CASSRGAPGNTEAFF. In DNA, the CDR3 is TGTGCCAGCAGCCGGGGGGCGCCGGGGAACACTGAAGCTTTCTTT.

The chain couples TRBV29-1 to TRBJ2-1; perhaps TRBD1 as D (6 bases). The V and J ends lost 6 bases and 0 bases respectively, with 12 bases between them. The CDR3 spans 14 residues. Per the germline V gene, CDR1 is SQVTM and CDR2 is ANQGSEA. In DNA form, the CDR3 reads TGCAGCGTCCGACAGGATAGCTCCTACAATGAGCAGTTCTTC. It encodes CSVRQDSSYNEQFF.

This chain links TRBV28 with TRBJ1-5; D uncertain. Trimming removed 6 bases at V and 5 bases at J, with 14 bases between. Per the germline V gene, CDR1 is MDHEN and CDR2 is SYDVKM. The CDR3 extends over 14 amino acids. The CDR3 loop is CASSSARSYQPQHF. CDR3 DNA: TGTGCCAGCAGCTCCGCCCGGAGTTATCAGCCCCAGCATTTT.

Only one count was recorded for this clone. The chain uses TRBV7-7 and TRBJ2-7; 7 bases match TRBD1. The CDR3 spans 13 residues. With V trimmed by 3 bases and J by 6 bases, 5 bases remained unmatched. CDR1 and CDR2 from the germline V gene are SSHAT and FNYEAQ (reference sequence). In nucleotides, the CDR3 is TGTGCCAGCAGCTTCGACAGGGAATGCGAGCAGTACTTC. It is translated as CASSFDRECEQYF.

In this sample, this clone turned up once. Other DNA sequences in this specimen translate into the identical CDR3. The CDR3 DNA follows: TGTGCCATCAGTGAGTCGACAGGACCATACTCTGGAAACACCATATATTTT. Residues: CAISESTGPYSGNTIYF. The chain carries TRBV10-3 and TRBJ1-3, with D perhaps matching TRBD1 (6 bases). Germline lookup yields CDR1 ENHRY and CDR2 SYGVKD. This CDR3 has 17 amino acids. Trimming removed 0 bases at V and 0 bases at J, with 12 bases between.

This CDR3 is CASSSSGGYEQYF. The CDR3 bases are TGTGCCAGCAGCTCCAGCGGGGGGTACGAGCAGTACTTC. The chain employs TRBV7-3 and TRBJ2-7; 9 positions agree with TRBD2. Per the germline V gene, CDR1 is SGHTA and CDR2 is FQGTGA. The CDR3 runs to 13 residues. V trimming: 4 bases; J trimming: 4 bases; junction bases outside the gene matches: 2.

CDR3 DNA: TGTGCCATCAGTTATAGCGGGGGGGGTGAGACCCAGTACTTC. Translated: CAISYSGGGETQYF. V usage is TRBV10-3 and J usage is TRBJ2-5; 11 bases fit TRBD2. The germline gives CDR1 ENHRY, CDR2 SYGVKD. The CDR3 has 14 residues. With 5 bases clipped from V and 5 bases from J, the junction kept 4 bases outside the gene matches.

The chain combines TRBV19 with TRBJ1-5; 7 bases align to TRBD1. Germline V gives CDR1 LNHDA, CDR2 SQIVND (reference sequence). Trimming at V came to 10 bases and at J to 1 base, leaving 13 bases not matched to a gene. The CDR3 has 16 residues. The CDR3 DNA follows: TGTGCCACGTCCCGGGACAGAGGGGCGAGCAATCAGCCCCAGCATTTT. This codes for CATSRDRGASNQPQHF.

This rearrangement joins TRBV13 to TRBJ2-3, with a possible D match to TRBD1 (6 bases). CDR3 length equals 15 residues. Trimming took off 3 bases at V and 6 bases at J, with 16 bases between the two ends. The germline V gene has CDR1 PRHDT and CDR2 FYEKMQ (reference sequence). As DNA, the CDR3 is TGTGCCAGCAGCTTGGGACACCCACGGTGGGATACGCAGTATTTT. It translates to CASSLGHPRWDTQYF.

The rearrangement uses TRBV5-1 and TRBJ2-3, with TRBD2 matching over 16 bases. The V and J ends lost 1 base and 1 base, in that order; junction bases with no gene match: 15. This CDR3 is built from 22 residues. Germline loops: CDR1 SGHRS, CDR2 YFSETQ. The CDR3 protein is CASSLISAGLGTSGGGTDTQYF. In DNA form, the CDR3 reads TGCGCCAGCAGCTTGATCAGCGCTGGACTCGGGACTAGCGGGGGGGGCACAGATACGCAGTATTTT.

The chain uses TRBV28 and TRBJ1-5, with unresolved D. Germline V CDR1 and CDR2: MDHEN, SYDVKM. The CDR3 totals 13 residues. Trimming left V 6 bases short and J 3 bases short, with 9 bases between. CDR3 region: CASSRGFNQPQHF. The CDR3 bases are TGTGCCAGCAGCCGGGGATTCAATCAGCCCCAGCATTTT.

The rearrangement links TRBV7-9 to TRBJ2-3, with 12 bases fitting TRBD2. Germline trimming cut 7 bases from V and 0 bases from J; bases unmatched to any gene: 8. Looked up from germline, CDR1 is SEHNR and CDR2 is FQNEAQ (reference sequence). The CDR3 has 17 amino acids. CDR3 DNA: TGTGCCAGCATCCATCGGACTAGCGGGGACAGCACAGATACGCAGTATTTT. Amino acids: CASIHRTSGDSTDTQYF.

The V and J genes are TRBV5-1 and TRBJ1-1; D is perhaps TRBD1 (5 bases). CDR1 and CDR2 from the germline V gene are SGHRS and YFSETQ. Trimming pared 1 base from V and 1 base from J, leaving 8 bases between. This CDR3 spans 14 amino acids. The DNA for the CDR3 is TGCGCCAGCAGCTTGTGGCAGGGGAACACTGAAGCTTTCTTT. Amino acids: CASSLWQGNTEAFF.

The chain recombines TRBV6-1 with TRBJ1-2; 7 bases line up with TRBD1. Germline V gene sequence: CDR1 MNHNS, CDR2 SASEGT. The CDR3 contains 17 residues. V lost 3 bases to trimming and J lost 1 base; unmatched junction nucleotides: 11. Here the CDR3 DNA reads TGTGCCAGCAGTGAGACCCCGGGACAGCCGGTTAACTATGGCTACACCTTC. It yields the protein CASSETPGQPVNYGYTF.

The genes are TRBV29-1 and TRBJ2-5, with TRBD1 identical over 7 bases. The CDR3 contains 15 residues. Germline CDR1 reads SQVTM; CDR2 reads ANQGSEA. V was clipped by 2 bases and J by 2 bases; unmatched bases: 8. CDR3 residues: CSVEFSGQEQETQYF. The CDR3 nucleotides read TGCAGCGTTGAATTCTCAGGACAGGAGCAAGAGACCCAGTACTTC.

The chain employs TRBV15 and TRBJ1-2; D unresolved. Trimming shortened V by 3 bases and J by 4 bases, and 9 bases separated the two germline ends. The CDR3 runs to 13 residues. The V gene's germline CDR1 is LNHNV and CDR2 YYDKDF (reference sequence). CDR3 amino acids: CATSSLRLYGYTF. The CDR3 DNA is TGTGCCACCAGCAGCCTCCGTCTCTATGGCTACACCTTC.

The chain combines TRBV29-1 with TRBJ1-1; D is undetermined. The CDR3 has 12 amino acids. Per the germline V gene, CDR1 is SQVTM and CDR2 is ANQGSEA. V was shortened by 5 bases and J by 2 bases, with 9 bases between the two germline ends. In DNA, the CDR3 is TGCAGCGTTATCGTGCGAAACACTGAAGCTTTCTTT. This codes for CSVIVRNTEAFF.

The chain employs TRBV5-6 and TRBJ1-6; D might be TRBD1 (5 bases). The ends were cut back, 2 bases at V and 3 bases at J, with 15 bases in the middle. This CDR3 has 17 residues. From germline, CDR1 is SGHDT and CDR2 YYEEEE. CDR3 bases: TGTGCCAGCAGCTTCGGGAGGGGTGTAATCTATAATTCACCCCTCCACTTT. Its protein product is CASSFGRGVIYNSPLHF. Variable domain in full (rest from reference TRBV5-6 and TRBJ1-6): DAGVTQSPTHLIKTRGQQVTLRCSPKSGHDTVSWYQQALGQGPQFIFQYYEEEERQRGNFPDRFSGHQFPNYSSELNVNALLLGDSALYLCASSFGRGVIYNSPLHFGNGTRLTVT.

For the CDR3, the DNA is TGTGCCAGCAGGGGACAGGGGGCGAACGAGCAGTACTTC. Protein: CASRGQGANEQYF. The J gene is TRBJ2-7, the V gene TRBV2, with 12 positions matching TRBD1. The CDR3 is 13 residues long. Germline trimming cut 6 bases from V and 5 bases from J; bases unmatched to any gene: 2. Germline V gene data show CDR1 as SNHLY and CDR2 as FYNNEI.

The J gene is TRBJ1-2, the V gene TRBV19; weak D call: TRBD1 (6 bases). Germline-derived CDR1 and CDR2 are LNHDA and SQIVND (reference sequence). V lost 4 bases, J lost 0 bases, and 12 bases lay in between. The length of the CDR3 is 15 residues. CDR3 sequence (DNA): TGTGCCAGTAGTACTCAACAGGGAGCTAACTATGGCTACACCTTC. Its translation: CASSTQQGANYGYTF.

In nucleotides, the CDR3 is TGTGCCAGCAGTGAGGCCAGGACAGGGTCCAGGCAGCCCCAGCATTTT. Its translation: CASSEARTGSRQPQHF. The V call is TRBV2, the J call TRBJ1-5; TRBD1 aligns across 8 bases. This CDR3 is 16 amino acids long. J was trimmed by 7 bases and V by 3 bases; bases with no gene match: 11. In germline, CDR1 is SNHLY, CDR2 FYNNEI.

The chain employs TRBV25-1 and TRBJ2-5; D is unresolved. The CDR3 loop spans 15 amino acids. Per the germline V gene, CDR1 is MGHDK and CDR2 is SYGVNS. Trimming took 4 bases from V and 1 from J, leaving 13 bases between them. Written as DNA, the CDR3 is TGTGCCAGCAGTGCCCCGAGCCCCGGCCAAGAGACCCAGTACTTC. It codes for CASSAPSPGQETQYF.